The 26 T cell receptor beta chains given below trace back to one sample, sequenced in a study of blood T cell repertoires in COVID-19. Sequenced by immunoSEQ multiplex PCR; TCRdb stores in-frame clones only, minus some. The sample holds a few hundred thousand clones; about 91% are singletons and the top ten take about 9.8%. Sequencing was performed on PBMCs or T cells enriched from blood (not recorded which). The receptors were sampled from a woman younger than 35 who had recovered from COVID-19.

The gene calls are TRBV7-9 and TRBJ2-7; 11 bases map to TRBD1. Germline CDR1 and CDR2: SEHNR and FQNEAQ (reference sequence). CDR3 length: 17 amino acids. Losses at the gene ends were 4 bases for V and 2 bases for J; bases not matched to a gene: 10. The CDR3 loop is CASSSRTGGTYTYEQYF. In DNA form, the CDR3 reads TGTGCCAGCAGCTCGCGGACAGGGGGCACTTATACCTACGAGCAGTACTTC.

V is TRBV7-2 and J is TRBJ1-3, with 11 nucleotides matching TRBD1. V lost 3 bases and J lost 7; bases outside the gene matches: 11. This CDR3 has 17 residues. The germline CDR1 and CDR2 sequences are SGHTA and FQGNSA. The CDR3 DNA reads TGTGCCAGCAGCTTCCATGGGACAGGGGGTATCGGTAACACCATATATTTT. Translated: CASSFHGTGGIGNTIYF. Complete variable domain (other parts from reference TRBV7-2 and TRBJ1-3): GAGVSQSPSNKVTEKGKDVELRCDPISGHTALYWYRQSLGQGLEFLIYFQGNSAPDKSGLPSDRFSAERTGGSVSTLTIQRTQQEDSAVYLCASSFHGTGGIGNTIYFGEGSWLTVV.

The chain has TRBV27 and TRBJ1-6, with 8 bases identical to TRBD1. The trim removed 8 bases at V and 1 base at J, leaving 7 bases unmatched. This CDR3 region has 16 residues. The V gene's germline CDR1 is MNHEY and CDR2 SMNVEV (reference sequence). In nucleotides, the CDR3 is TGTGCCAGCCTCCAGGGGGCCGGGTCCTATAATTCACCCCTCCACTTT. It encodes CASLQGAGSYNSPLHF.

The CDR3 DNA reads TGTGCCAGCAGCCCCGGACTAGCGGGGGCCCAGCAGTACTTC. Translating it yields CASSPGLAGAQQYF. V is TRBV3-1 (or the pseudogene TRBV3-2) and J is TRBJ2-7, with TRBD2 identical over 13 bases. J lost 8 bases, V lost 4 bases, and 5 bases had no gene match. Germline-derived CDR1 and CDR2 are LGHDT and YNNKEL (reference sequence). The CDR3 covers 14 residues.

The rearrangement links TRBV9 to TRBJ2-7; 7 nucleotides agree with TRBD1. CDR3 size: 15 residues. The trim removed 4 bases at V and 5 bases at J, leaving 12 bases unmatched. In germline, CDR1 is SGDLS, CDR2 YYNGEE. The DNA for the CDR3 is TGTGCCAGCAGCCCACAGGGGATGGGAGTCGACGAGCAGTACTTC. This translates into CASSPQGMGVDEQYF.

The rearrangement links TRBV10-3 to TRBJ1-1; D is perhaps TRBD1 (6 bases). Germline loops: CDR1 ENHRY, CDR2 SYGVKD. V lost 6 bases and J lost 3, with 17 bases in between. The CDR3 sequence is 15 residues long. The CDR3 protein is CAISLGQTADTEAFF. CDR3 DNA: TGTGCCATCAGCCTCGGACAGACCGCGGACACTGAAGCTTTCTTT.

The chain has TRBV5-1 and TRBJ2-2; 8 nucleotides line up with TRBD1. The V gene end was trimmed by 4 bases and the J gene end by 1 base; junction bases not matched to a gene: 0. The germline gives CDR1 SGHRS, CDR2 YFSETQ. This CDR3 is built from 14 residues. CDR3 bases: TGCGCCAGCAGCGACAGGGGGAACACCGGGGAGCTGTTTTTT. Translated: CASSDRGNTGELFF.

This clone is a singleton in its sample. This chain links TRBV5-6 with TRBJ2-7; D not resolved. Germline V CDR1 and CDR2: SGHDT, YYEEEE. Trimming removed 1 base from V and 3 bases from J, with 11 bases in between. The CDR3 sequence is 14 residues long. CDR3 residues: CASSLKPTGYEQYF. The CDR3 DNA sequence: TGTGCCAGCAGCTTGAAGCCGACGGGCTACGAGCAGTACTTC.

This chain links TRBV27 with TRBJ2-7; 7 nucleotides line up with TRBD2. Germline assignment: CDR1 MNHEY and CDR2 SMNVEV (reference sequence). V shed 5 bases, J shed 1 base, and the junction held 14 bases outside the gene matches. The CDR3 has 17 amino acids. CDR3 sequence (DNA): TGTGCCAGCAGTCCCCAACTTTGGCGGGAGCGTTCCTACGAGCAGTACTTC. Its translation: CASSPQLWRERSYEQYF.

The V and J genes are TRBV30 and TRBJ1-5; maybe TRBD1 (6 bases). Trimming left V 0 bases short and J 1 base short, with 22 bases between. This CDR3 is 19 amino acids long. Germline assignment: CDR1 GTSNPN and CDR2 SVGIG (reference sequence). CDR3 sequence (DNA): TGTGCCTGGAGTGTACCAACCCAGGGGACGTTATTGAGCAATCAGCCCCAGCATTTT. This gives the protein CAWSVPTQGTLLSNQPQHF.

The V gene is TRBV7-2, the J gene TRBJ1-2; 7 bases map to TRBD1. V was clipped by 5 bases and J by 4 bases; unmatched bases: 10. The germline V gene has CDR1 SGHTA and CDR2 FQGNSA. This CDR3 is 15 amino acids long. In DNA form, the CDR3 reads TGTGCCAGCAGCATCCCTCCGGGACAGTTCTATGGCTACACCTTC. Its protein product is CASSIPPGQFYGYTF.

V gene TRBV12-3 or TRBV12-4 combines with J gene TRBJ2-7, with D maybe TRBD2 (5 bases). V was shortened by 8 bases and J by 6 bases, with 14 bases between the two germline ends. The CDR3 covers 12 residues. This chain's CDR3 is CASGLDFREQYF. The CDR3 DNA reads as TGTGCCAGCGGGTTGGACTTTCGCGAGCAGTACTTC.

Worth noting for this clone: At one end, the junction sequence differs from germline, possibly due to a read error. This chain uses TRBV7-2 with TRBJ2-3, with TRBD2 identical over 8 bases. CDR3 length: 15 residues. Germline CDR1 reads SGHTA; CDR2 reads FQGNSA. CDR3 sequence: CASSLMAGGTDTQYF. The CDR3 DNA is TGTGCCAGCAGCTTAATGGCGGGGGGCACGGATACGCAGTATTTT. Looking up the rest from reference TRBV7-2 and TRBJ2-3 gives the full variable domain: GAGVSQSPSNKVTEKGKDVELRCDPISGHTALYWYRQSLGQGLEFLIYFQGNSAPDKSGLPSDRFSAERTGGSVSTLTIQRTQQEDSAVYLCASSLMAGGTDTQYFGPGTRLTVL.

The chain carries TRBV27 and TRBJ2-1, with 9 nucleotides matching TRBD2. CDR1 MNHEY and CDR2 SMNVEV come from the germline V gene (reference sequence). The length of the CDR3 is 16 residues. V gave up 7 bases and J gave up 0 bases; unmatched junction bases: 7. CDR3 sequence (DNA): TGTGCCAGCAACCCCCTAGCGGGGCTCTCCTACAATGAGCAGTTCTTC. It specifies CASNPLAGLSYNEQFF.

Here the CDR3 reads CASSPSGLAPHEQYF. The CDR3 bases are TGTGCCAGCTCACCATCCGGACTAGCCCCCCACGAGCAGTACTTC. V and J are TRBV18 and TRBJ2-7, with 8 bases lining up with TRBD2. CDR1 is KGHSH, CDR2 LQKENI, per germline. This CDR3 region has 15 residues. V lost 2 bases to trimming and J lost 5 bases; unmatched junction nucleotides: 8. The full variable domain, in which reference TRBV18 and TRBJ2-7 provide the parts outside the CDR3, is NAGVMQNPRHLVRRRGQEARLRCSPMKGHSHVYWYRQLPEEGLKFMVYLQKENIIDESGMPKERFSAEFPKEGPSILRIQQVVRGDSAAYFCASSPSGLAPHEQYFGPGTRLTVT.

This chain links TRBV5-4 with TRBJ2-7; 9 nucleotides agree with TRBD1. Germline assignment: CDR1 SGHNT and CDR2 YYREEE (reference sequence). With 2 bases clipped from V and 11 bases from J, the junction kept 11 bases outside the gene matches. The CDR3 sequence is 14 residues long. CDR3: CASSLGLGTGFEYF. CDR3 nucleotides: TGTGCCAGCAGCTTAGGGCTCGGGACAGGGTTCGAGTACTTC.

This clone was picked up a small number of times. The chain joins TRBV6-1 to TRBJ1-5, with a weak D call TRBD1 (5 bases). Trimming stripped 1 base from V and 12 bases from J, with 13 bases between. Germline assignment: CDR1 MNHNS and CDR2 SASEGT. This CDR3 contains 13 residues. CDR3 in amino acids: CASSEGRAINQHF. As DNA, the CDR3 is TGTGCCAGCAGTGAAGGCAGGGCCATTAACCAGCATTTT.

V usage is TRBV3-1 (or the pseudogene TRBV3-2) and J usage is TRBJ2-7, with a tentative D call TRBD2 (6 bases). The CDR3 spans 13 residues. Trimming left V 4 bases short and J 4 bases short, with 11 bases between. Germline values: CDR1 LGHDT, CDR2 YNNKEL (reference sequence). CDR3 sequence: CASSPIGSYEQYF. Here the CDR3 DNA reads TGTGCCAGCAGCCCAATCGGGAGTTACGAGCAGTACTTC.

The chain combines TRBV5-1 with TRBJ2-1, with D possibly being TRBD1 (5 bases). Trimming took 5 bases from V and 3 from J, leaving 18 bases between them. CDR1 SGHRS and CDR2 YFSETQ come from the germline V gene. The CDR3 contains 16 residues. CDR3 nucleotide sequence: TGCGCCAGCAGTGATAGCCAGGGTGGCTACTACAATGAGCAGTTCTTC. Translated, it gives CASSDSQGGYYNEQFF.

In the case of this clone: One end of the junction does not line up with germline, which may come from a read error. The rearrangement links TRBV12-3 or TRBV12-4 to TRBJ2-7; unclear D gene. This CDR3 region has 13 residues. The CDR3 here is CASSLVRGFEEYF. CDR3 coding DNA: TGTGCCAGCAGTTTAGTTCGTGGGTTCGAGGAGTACTTC.

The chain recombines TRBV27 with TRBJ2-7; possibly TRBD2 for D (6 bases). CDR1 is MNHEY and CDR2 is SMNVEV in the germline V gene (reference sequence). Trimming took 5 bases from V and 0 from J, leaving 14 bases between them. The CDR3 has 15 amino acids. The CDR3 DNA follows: TGTGCCAGCAGTCCGGGACTCCCGAGCTCCTACGAGCAGTACTTC. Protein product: CASSPGLPSSYEQYF.

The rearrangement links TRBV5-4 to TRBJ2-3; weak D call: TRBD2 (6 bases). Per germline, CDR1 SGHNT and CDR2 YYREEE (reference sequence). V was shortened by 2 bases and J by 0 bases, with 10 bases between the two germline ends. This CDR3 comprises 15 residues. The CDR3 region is CASSLPGTSTDTQYF. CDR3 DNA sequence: TGTGCCAGCAGCTTACCGGGGACTAGCACAGATACGCAGTATTTT.

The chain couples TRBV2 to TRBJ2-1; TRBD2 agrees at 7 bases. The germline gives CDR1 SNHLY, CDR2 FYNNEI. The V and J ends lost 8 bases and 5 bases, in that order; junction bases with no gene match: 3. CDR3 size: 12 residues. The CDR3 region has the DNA TGTGCCAGCTACGGGGGGAACAATGAGCAGTTCTTC. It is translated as CASYGGNNEQFF.

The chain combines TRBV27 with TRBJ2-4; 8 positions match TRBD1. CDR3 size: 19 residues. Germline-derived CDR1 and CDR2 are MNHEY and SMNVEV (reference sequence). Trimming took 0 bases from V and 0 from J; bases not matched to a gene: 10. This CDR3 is CASSLSIGGTGLAKNIQYF. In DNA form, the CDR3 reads TGTGCCAGCAGTTTATCGATAGGTGGGACAGGACTAGCCAAAAACATTCAGTACTTC.

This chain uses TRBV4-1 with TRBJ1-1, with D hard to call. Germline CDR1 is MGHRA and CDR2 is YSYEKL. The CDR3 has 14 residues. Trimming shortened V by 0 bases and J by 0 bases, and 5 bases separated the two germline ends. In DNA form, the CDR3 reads TGCGCCAGCAGCCAAGACCCAGTGAACACTGAAGCTTTCTTT. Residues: CASSQDPVNTEAFF.

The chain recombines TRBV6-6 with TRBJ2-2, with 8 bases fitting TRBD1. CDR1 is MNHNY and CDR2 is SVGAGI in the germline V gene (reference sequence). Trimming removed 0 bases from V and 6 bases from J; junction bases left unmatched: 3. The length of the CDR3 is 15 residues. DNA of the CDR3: TGTGCCAGCAGTTACTCGACAGGGGAATCCGGGGAGCTGTTTTTT. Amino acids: CASSYSTGESGELFF.